This T cell receptor (beta chain) was identified during a study of identical twins. This CDR3 is built from 12 residues. CDR1 is LGHNA, CDR2 YNFKEQ, per germline. With no exceptions, donors were healthy Caucasians. This clonotype was seen ten or more times. A junction boundary mismatches the germline segment, possibly from a read error. TCRdb re-called the 5' RACE reads through MiXCR, storing one row per CDR3 protein. The sample yields about 220,000 distinct CDR3 sequences, less than 9.5% seen once. The TCR sequence derives from a young woman in good health. The chain has TRBV4-2 and TRBJ2-1; D is perhaps TRBD2 (6 bases). The sample consisted of memory (CD45RO+) T cells sorted from blood. In DNA form, the CDR3 reads TGTGCCAGCAGCCAGGACCGGGACTCCCCGGTCTTC. Its translation is CASSQDRDSPVF.